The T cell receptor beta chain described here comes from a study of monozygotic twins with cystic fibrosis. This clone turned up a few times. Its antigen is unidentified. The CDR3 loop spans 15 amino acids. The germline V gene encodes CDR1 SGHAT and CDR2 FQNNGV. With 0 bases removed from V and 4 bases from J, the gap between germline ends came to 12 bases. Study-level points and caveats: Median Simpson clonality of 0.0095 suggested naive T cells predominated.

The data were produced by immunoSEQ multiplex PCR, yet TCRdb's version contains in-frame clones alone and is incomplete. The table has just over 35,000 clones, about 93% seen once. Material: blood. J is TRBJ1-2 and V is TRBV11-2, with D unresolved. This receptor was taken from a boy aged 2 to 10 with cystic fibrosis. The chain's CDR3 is CASSLEANYFYGYTF. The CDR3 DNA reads TGTGCCAGCAGCTTAGAGGCCAACTACTTCTATGGCTACACCTTC.